Described below is a single T cell receptor beta chain sequence and its context. This specimen comes from a study of blood T cell repertoires in COVID-19. Whole-study context: PBMCs, B-cell-depleted T cells, or T cells provided the cDNA or gDNA that made up the material.

In the authors' methods: Nucleated cell counts were estimated from reference gene primer amplification. Measured with immunoSEQ multiplex PCR; TCRdb has only the in-frame clones, and not every one. The V and J calls and clone size come from that table; D and trimming were worked out from the DNA. In the table there are some 80,000 clones, roughly four fifths of which are singletons. Germline CDR1 and CDR2: ENHRY and SYGVKD. The CDR3 extends over 15 amino acids. Trimming took 5 bases from V and 2 from J; bases not matched to a gene: 3. The sequencing input was peripheral blood. The origin of this receptor is a human donor in a cohort sampled during active COVID-19. The chain joins TRBV10-3 to TRBJ2-6; 7 positions agree with TRBD1. CDR3 DNA: TGTGCCATCAGTCGACAGGGTACTGGGGCCAACGTCCTGACTTTC. This encodes CAISRQGTGANVLTF.